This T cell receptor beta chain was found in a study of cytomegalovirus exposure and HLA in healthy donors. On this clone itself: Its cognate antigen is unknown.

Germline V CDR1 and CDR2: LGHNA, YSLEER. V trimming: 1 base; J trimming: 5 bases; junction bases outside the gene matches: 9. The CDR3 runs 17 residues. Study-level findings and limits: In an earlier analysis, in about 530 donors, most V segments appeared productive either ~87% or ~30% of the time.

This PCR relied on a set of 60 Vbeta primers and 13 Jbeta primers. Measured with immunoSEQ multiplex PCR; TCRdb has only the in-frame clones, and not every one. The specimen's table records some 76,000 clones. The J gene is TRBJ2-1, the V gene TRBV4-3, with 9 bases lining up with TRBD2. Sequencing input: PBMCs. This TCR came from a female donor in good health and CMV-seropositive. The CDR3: CASSQGRRGRDNNEQFF. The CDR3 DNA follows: TGCGCCAGCAGCCAAGGGAGGCGCGGGAGGGACAACAATGAGCAGTTCTTC.